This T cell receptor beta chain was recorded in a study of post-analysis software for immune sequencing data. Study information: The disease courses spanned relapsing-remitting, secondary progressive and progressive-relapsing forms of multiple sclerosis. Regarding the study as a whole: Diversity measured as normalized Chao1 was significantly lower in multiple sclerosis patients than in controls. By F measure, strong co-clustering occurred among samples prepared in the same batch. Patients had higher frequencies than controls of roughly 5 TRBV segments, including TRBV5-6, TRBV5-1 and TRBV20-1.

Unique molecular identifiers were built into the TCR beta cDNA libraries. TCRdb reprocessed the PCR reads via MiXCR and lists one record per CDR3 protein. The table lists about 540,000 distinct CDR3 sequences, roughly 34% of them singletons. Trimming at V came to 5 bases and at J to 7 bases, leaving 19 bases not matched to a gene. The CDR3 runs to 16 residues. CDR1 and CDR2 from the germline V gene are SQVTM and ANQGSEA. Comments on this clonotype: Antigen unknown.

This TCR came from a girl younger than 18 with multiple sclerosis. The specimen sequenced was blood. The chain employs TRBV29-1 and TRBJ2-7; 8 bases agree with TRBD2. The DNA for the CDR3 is TGCAGCGTTTCCGGGGGGGCCGCCTTACGGTACAATGAGCAGTACTTC. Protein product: CSVSGGAALRYNEQYF.